This T cell receptor (beta chain) was sequenced for a study of CXCR3-negative and CXCR3-positive naive CD8 T cells. The libraries of TRB cDNA were prepared using 5' RACE with UMI labels. TCRdb re-called the 5' RACE reads and gives one entry per CDR3 protein, without DNA. In all, the sample yields 65,000 to 95,000 distinct CDR3 sequences. Sequenced material: naive CXCR3- CD8+ T cells from blood. The subset denotes: CD45RO-CCR7+CD27+CD95- naive CD8+ T cells lacking CXCR3 (TNR3-). This clonotype was obtained from a human donor in good health. Some clones in this sample may be carry-over from other donors' samples.

This chain's CDR3 is CAISDRLVYNEQFF. The chain links TRBV10-3 to TRBJ2-1. The CDR3 is 14 amino acids. Per the germline V gene, CDR1 is ENHRY and CDR2 is SYGVKD.